This T cell receptor (beta chain) appears in the sequencing data of a study of response to subunit inactivated influenza vaccine. The germline V gene encodes CDR1 MGHRA and CDR2 YSYEKL. The CDR3 has 16 residues. With respect to this clonotype: The junction and the germline gene differ at one end; a read error may be behind it.

TCRdb re-called the RT-PCR reads through MiXCR, storing one row per CDR3 protein. This table holds 530,000 or so distinct CDR3 sequences, around 11% found once. This receptor was identified in a man between 50 and 59 years old who received an inactivated influenza vaccine. The sample consisted of PBMCs from blood, taken on the day of vaccination. The genes are TRBV4-1 and TRBJ2-1; the D gene is possibly TRBD2 (7 bases). The CDR3 loop reads CASSQDWGGAHKEQFF. CDR3 DNA sequence: TGCGCCAGCAGCCAAGATTGGGGGGGCGCCCACAAAGAGCAGTTCTTC.